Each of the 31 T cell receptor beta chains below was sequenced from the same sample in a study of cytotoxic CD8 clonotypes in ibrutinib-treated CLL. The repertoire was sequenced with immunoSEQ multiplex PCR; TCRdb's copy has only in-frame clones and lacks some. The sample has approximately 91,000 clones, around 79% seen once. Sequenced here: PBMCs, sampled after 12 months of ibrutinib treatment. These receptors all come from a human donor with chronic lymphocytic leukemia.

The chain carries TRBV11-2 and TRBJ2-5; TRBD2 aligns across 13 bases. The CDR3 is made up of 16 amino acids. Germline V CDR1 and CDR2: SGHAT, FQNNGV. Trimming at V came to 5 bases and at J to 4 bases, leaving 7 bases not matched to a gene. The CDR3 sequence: CASSPRLAGGRETQYF. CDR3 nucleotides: TGTGCCAGCAGCCCTCGACTAGCGGGGGGTAGAGAGACCCAGTACTTC.

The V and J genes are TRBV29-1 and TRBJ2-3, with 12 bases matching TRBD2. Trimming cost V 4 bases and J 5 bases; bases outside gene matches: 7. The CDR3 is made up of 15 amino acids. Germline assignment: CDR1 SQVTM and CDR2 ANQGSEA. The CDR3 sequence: CSVAPMTSGGDTQYF. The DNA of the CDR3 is TGCAGCGTTGCCCCTATGACTAGCGGGGGAGATACGCAGTATTTT.

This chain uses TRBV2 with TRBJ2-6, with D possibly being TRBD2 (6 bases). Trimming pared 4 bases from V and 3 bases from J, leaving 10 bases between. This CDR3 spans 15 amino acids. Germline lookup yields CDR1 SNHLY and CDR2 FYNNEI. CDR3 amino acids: CASSGGVLGANVLTF. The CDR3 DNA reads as TGTGCCAGCAGTGGGGGGGTTCTTGGGGCCAACGTCCTGACTTTC.

The CDR3 bases are TGTGCCAGCAGGGACGGACAGGGGGCTAGGTACGAGCAGTACTTC. This translates into CASRDGQGARYEQYF. V gene TRBV6-6 combines with J gene TRBJ2-7, with 11 bases identical to TRBD1. Losses at the gene ends were 6 bases for V and 4 bases for J; bases not matched to a gene: 8. This CDR3 region has 15 residues. Germline V gives CDR1 MNHNY, CDR2 SVGAGI (reference sequence).

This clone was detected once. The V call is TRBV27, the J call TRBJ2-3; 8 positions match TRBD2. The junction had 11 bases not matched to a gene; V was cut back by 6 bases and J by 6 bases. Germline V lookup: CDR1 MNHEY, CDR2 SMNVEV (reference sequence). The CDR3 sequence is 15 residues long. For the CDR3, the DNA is TGTGCCAGCAGGGGGGGACTAGTCGGGGCCGATACGCAGTATTTT. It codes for CASRGGLVGADTQYF.

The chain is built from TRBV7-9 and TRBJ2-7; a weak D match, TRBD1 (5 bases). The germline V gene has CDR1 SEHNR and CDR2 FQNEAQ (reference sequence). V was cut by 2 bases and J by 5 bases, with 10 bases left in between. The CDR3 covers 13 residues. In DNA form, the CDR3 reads TGTGCCAGCAGCTTACAGGGAAAGGACGAGCAGTACTTC. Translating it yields CASSLQGKDEQYF.

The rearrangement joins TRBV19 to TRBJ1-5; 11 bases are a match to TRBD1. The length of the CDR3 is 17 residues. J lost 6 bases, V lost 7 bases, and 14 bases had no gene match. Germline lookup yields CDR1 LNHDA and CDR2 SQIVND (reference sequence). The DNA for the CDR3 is TGTGCCAGTACCAACTGGGCCGGACAGGGGGCAGTTCAGCCCCAGCATTTT. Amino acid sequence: CASTNWAGQGAVQPQHF.

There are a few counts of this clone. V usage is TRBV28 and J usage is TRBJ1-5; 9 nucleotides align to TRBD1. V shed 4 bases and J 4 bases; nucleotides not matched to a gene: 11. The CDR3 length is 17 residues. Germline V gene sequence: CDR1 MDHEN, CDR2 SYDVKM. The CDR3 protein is CASSSRWRDRVNQPQHF. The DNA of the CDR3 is TGTGCCAGCAGTTCCCGCTGGCGGGACAGGGTTAATCAGCCCCAGCATTTT.

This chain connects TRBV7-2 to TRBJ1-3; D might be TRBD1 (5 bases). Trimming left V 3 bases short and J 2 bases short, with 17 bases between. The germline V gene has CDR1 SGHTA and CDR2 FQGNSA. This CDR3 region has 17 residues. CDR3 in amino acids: CASSFFQGGSAGNTIYF. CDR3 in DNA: TGTGCCAGCAGCTTTTTCCAGGGCGGCAGTGCTGGAAACACCATATATTTT. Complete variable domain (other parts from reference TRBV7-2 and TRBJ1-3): GAGVSQSPSNKVTEKGKDVELRCDPISGHTALYWYRQSLGQGLEFLIYFQGNSAPDKSGLPSDRFSAERTGGSVSTLTIQRTQQEDSAVYLCASSFFQGGSAGNTIYFGEGSWLTVV.

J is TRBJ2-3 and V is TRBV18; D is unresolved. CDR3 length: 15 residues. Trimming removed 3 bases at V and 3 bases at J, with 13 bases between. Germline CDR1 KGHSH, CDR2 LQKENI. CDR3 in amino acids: CASSPASVETDTQYF. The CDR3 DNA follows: TGTGCCAGCTCACCGGCCAGCGTAGAGACAGATACGCAGTATTTT.

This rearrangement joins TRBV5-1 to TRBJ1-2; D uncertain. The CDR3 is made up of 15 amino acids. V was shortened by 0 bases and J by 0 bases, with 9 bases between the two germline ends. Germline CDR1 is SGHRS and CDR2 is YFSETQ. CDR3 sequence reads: CASSLGTQTNYGYTF. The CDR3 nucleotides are TGCGCCAGCAGCTTGGGGACGCAGACTAACTATGGCTACACCTTC. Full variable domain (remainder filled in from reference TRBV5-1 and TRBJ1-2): KAGVTQTPRYLIKTRGQQVTLSCSPISGHRSVSWYQQTPGQGLQFLFEYFSETQRNKGNFPGRFSGRQFSNSRSEMNVSTLELGDSALYLCASSLGTQTNYGYTFGSGTRLTVV.

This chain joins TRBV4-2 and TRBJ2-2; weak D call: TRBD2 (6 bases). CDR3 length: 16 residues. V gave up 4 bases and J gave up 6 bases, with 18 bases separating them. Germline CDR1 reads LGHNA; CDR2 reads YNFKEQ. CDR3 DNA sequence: TGTGCCAGCAGCCCTCGTCCAGGCGGGGTGGCCGGGGAGCTGTTTTTT. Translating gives CASSPRPGGVAGELFF.

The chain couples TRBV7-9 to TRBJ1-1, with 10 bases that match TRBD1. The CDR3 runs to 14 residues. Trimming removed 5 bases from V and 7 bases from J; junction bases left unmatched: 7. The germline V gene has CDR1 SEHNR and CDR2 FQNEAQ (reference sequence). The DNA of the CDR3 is TGTGCCAGCAGCCTCGACAGGGGGCAGGGTGAAGCTTTCTTT. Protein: CASSLDRGQGEAFF.

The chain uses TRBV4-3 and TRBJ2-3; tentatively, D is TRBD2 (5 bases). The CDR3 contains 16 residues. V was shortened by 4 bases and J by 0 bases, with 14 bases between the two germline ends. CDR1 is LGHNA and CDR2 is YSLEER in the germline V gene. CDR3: CASSRTRGGSTDTQYF. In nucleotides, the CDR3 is TGCGCCAGCAGCCGGACCCGGGGTGGCAGCACAGATACGCAGTATTTT.

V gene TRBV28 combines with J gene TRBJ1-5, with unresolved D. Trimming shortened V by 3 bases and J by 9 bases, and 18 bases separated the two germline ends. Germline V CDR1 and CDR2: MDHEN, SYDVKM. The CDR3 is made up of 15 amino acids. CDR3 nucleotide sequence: TGTGCCAGCAGTTTCAGCGGGCGAGCCTCTAGGCCCCAGCATTTT. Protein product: CASSFSGRASRPQHF.

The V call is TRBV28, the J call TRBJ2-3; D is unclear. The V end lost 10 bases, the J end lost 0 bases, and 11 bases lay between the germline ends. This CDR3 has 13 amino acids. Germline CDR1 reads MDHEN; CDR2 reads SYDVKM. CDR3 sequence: CATQPSSTDTQYF. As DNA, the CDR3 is TGTGCCACCCAACCCTCAAGCACAGATACGCAGTATTTT.

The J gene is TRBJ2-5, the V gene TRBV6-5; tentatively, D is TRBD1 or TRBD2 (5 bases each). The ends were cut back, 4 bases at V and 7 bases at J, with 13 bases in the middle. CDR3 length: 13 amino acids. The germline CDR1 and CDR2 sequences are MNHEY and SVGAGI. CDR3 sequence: CASSWDQTGTQYF. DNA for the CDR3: TGTGCCAGCAGTTGGGACCAGACGGGGACCCAGTACTTC.

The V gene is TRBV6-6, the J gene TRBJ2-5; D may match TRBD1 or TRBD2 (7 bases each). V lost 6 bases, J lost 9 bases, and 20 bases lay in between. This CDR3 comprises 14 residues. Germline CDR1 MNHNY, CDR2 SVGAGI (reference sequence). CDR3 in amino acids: CASSPTREGAAQYF. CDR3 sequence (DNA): TGTGCCAGCAGCCCCACAAGGGAGGGGGCGGCCCAGTACTTC.

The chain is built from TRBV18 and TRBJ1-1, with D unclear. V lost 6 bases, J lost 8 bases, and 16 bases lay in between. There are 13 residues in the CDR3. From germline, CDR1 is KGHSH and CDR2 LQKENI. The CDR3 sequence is CASSLGGRLEAFF. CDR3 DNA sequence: TGTGCCAGCTCCTTGGGAGGGCGCTTGGAAGCTTTCTTT. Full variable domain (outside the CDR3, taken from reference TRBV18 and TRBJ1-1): NAGVMQNPRHLVRRRGQEARLRCSPMKGHSHVYWYRQLPEEGLKFMVYLQKENIIDESGMPKERFSAEFPKEGPSILRIQQVVRGDSAAYFCASSLGGRLEAFFGQGTRLTVV.

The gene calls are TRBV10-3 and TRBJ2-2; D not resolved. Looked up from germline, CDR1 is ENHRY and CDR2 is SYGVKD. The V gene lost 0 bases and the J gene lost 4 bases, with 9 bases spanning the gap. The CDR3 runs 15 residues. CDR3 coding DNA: TGTGCCATCAGTGAGTCTAGCTGGGGCACCGGGGAGCTGTTTTTT. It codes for CAISESSWGTGELFF.

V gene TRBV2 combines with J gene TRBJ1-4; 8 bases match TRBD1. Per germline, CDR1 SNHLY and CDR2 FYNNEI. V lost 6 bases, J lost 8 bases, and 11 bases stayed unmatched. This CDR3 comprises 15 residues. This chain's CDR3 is CASRARQGWAEKLFF. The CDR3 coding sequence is TGTGCCAGCAGGGCCCGACAGGGGTGGGCAGAAAAACTGTTTTTT.

CDR3 region: CASSDSRGSGAGTDTQYF. CDR3 nucleotides: TGTGCCAGCAGTGACTCTAGGGGGAGCGGGGCCGGCACAGATACGCAGTATTTT. The rearrangement uses TRBV6-4 and TRBJ2-3, with D possibly being TRBD2 (7 bases). The V end lost 0 bases, the J end lost 1 base, and 17 bases lay between the germline ends. The CDR3 extends over 18 amino acids. Germline assignment: CDR1 MRHNA and CDR2 SNTAGT.

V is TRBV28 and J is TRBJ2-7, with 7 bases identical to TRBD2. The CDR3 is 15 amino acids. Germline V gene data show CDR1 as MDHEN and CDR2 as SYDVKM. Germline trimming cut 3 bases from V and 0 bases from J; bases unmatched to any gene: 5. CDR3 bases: TGTGCCAGCAGTTTGCTGGGACTAAGCTCCTACGAGCAGTACTTC. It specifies CASSLLGLSSYEQYF.

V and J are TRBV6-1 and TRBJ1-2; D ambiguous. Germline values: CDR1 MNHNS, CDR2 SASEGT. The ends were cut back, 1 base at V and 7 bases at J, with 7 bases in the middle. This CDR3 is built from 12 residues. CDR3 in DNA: TGTGCCAGCAGTGAAGGGTCCCCTGGCTACACCTTC. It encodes CASSEGSPGYTF.

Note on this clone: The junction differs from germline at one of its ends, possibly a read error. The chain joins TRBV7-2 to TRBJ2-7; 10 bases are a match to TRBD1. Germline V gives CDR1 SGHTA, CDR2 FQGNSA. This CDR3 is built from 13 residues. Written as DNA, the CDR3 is TGTGCCAGCAGCTTAGCCGGGACAGGGGCCGCCGGGTTC. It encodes CASSLAGTGAAGF.

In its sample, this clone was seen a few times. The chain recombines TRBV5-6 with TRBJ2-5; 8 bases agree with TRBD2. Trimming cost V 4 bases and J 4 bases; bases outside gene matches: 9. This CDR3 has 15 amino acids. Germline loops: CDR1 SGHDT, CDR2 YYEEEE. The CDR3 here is CASSERELGGETQYF. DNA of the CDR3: TGTGCCAGCAGCGAGCGGGAGTTGGGAGGAGAGACCCAGTACTTC.

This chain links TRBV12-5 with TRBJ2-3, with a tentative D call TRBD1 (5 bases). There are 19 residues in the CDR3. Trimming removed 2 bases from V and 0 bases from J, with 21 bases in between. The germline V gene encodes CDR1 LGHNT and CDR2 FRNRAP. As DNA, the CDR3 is TGTGCTAGTGGTTTGTCCCAGGGCAGAGTGGGGAATAGCACAGATACGCAGTATTTT. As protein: CASGLSQGRVGNSTDTQYF.

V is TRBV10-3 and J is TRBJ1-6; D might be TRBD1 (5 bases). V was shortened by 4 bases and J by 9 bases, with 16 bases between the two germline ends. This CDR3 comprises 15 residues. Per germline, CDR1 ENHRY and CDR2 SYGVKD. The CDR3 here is CAISGGAGVGSPLHF. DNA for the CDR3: TGTGCCATCAGTGGAGGAGCGGGGGTGGGTTCACCCCTCCACTTT.

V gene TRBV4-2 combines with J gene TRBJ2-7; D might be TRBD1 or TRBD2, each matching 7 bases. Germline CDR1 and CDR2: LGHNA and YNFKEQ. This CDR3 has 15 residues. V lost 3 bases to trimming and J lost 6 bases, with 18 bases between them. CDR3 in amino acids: CASSQPDREGGEQYF. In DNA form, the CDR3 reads TGTGCCAGCAGCCAGCCCGACAGGGAGGGCGGCGAGCAGTACTTC.

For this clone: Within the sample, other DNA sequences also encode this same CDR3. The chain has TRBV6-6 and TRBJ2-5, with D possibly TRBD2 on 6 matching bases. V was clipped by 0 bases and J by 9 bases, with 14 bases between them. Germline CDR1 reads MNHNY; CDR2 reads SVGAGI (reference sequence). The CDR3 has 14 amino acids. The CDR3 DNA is TGTGCCAGCAGTTACTCGGGTAGCGGTGGGTCCCAGTACTTC. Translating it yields CASSYSGSGGSQYF.

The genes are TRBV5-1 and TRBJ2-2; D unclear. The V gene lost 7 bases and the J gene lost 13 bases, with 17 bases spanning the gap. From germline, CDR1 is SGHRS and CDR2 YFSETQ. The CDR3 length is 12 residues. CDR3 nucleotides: TGCGCCAGCGGCGACACCCCCGGCTGGCTGTTTTTT. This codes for CASGDTPGWLFF.